Included here is one T cell receptor (beta chain) sequence, with context. Its target is unknown. The entry originates in a study of shared clonotypes between healthy human individuals. CDR3 size: 18 residues. V was clipped by 7 bases and J by 3 bases; unmatched bases: 18. Per germline, CDR1 MDHEN and CDR2 SYDVKM. Only in-frame clones appear in the TCRdb table, and some are missing; sequencing was by immunoSEQ multiplex PCR. This sample carries around 510,000 clones, more than 95% of them seen once, and the ten largest clones take 0.05% to 0.08%. The study's findings and limits: How much donors shared clonotypes was expected to be affected by sequencing depth.

This sequence joins TRBV28 and TRBJ2-7; 10 bases match TRBD1. This TCR derives from a woman aged 30 to 39 in good health. Sequenced input: naive CD4+ T cells sorted from blood. As for subset: CD45RA+ positively selected. CDR3 region: CASNFAHRTGTGDYEQYF. Written as DNA, the CDR3 is TGTGCCAGCAACTTCGCCCATCGGACCGGGACAGGGGACTACGAGCAGTACTTC.